Following are 30 T cell receptor beta chains from one sample sequenced in a study of cytomegalovirus exposure and HLA in healthy donors. TCRdb's table, derived via immunoSEQ multiplex PCR, lists solely in-frame clones and lacks some. The sample lists 95,000 to 150,000 clones, over 75% seen once, with about 2.2% in the top ten. Sequenced sample: PBMCs. The origin of the receptors is a woman aged 30 to 39 in good health and CMV-seronegative.

The chain links TRBV5-1 to TRBJ2-7; 7 nucleotides agree with TRBD1. The CDR3 loop spans 17 amino acids. Germline V lookup: CDR1 SGHRS, CDR2 YFSETQ. The J segment lost 2 bases and the V segment lost 4 bases, leaving 15 bases of the junction unmatched. The CDR3 DNA is TGCGCCAGCAGCGGCAGACAGGGTCGGCTCGAAACCTACGAGCAGTACTTC. Its protein product is CASSGRQGRLETYEQYF.

This clone came up once. This chain's CDR3 is CASSAQGSNQPQHF. The CDR3 DNA is TGTGCCAGCAGCGCTCAGGGGAGCAATCAGCCCCAGCATTTT. The chain combines TRBV9 with TRBJ1-5, with a weak D call TRBD1 (6 bases). This CDR3 has 14 residues. Germline-derived CDR1 and CDR2 are SGDLS and YYNGEE. V lost 3 bases and J lost 1, with 8 bases in between.

The chain links TRBV7-2 to TRBJ2-7; D is possibly TRBD1 (5 bases). The germline gives CDR1 SGHTA, CDR2 FQGNSA. The CDR3 consists of 15 residues. V was shortened by 5 bases and J by 3 bases, with 17 bases between the two germline ends. The CDR3 spells CASSSDSSGSYEQYF. The CDR3 DNA reads TGTGCCAGCAGCAGTGACAGCTCTGGCAGCTACGAGCAGTACTTC.

The chain links TRBV6-1 to TRBJ1-2; TRBD1 matches 8 bases. V trimming: 6 bases; J trimming: 8 bases; junction bases outside the gene matches: 17. Per germline, CDR1 MNHNS and CDR2 SASEGT. This CDR3 is built from 16 residues. The CDR3 spells CASSETGTGRNQGYTF. The CDR3 bases are TGTGCCAGCAGCGAAACCGGGACAGGACGCAATCAAGGCTACACCTTC.

V usage is TRBV7-7 and J usage is TRBJ1-5; no clear D gene. This CDR3 is built from 12 residues. The ends were cut back, 3 bases at V and 7 bases at J, with 7 bases in the middle. Germline-derived CDR1 and CDR2 are SSHAT and FNYEAQ (reference sequence). CDR3 nucleotides: TGTGCCAGCAGCTTGGTGAGGCAGCCCCAGCATTTT. As protein: CASSLVRQPQHF.

The chain couples TRBV6-5 to TRBJ1-2; TRBD1 agrees at 7 bases. The CDR3 is 15 residues long. Germline loops: CDR1 MNHEY, CDR2 SVGAGI. With 5 bases clipped from V and 4 bases from J, the junction kept 10 bases outside the gene matches. Written as DNA, the CDR3 is TGTGCCAGCAGTGGGAGGACAGGACCCACCTATGGCTACACCTTC. Protein: CASSGRTGPTYGYTF.

Points on this clone: The sample contains more than one DNA sequence encoding this CDR3. This rearrangement joins TRBV18 to TRBJ1-1, with unresolved D. Trimming removed 0 bases from V and 0 bases from J, with 5 bases in between. CDR3 length equals 14 residues. Germline V CDR1 and CDR2: KGHSH, LQKENI. The CDR3 loop reads CASSPPSLNTEAFF. The CDR3 coding sequence is TGTGCCAGCTCACCACCCTCTTTGAACACTGAAGCTTTCTTT.

This clone occurred once. This chain joins TRBV5-4 and TRBJ1-6; perhaps TRBD1 as D (5 bases). In germline, CDR1 is SGHNT, CDR2 YYREEE (reference sequence). V dropped 4 bases and J dropped 7 bases, with 6 bases sitting between them. The CDR3 contains 12 residues. CDR3 bases: TGTGCCAGCAGCCAGGGAAATTCACCCCTCCACTTT. Translated: CASSQGNSPLHF.

This clone was counted once. V usage is TRBV27 and J usage is TRBJ1-5; 8 bases match TRBD1. CDR3 length: 15 residues. With 3 bases clipped from V and 5 bases from J, the junction kept 6 bases outside the gene matches. Germline CDR1 and CDR2: MNHEY and SMNVEV (reference sequence). CDR3 sequence: CASSFSRGLYQPQHF. CDR3 coding DNA: TGTGCCAGCAGTTTTTCCAGGGGGCTCTATCAGCCCCAGCATTTT.

V usage is TRBV15 and J usage is TRBJ2-1; D might be TRBD2 (5 bases). The germline CDR1 and CDR2 sequences are LNHNV and YYDKDF (reference sequence). The V gene lost 5 bases and the J gene lost 1 base, with 12 bases spanning the gap. There are 15 residues in the CDR3. The CDR3: CATSPTGLSYNEQFF. In DNA, the CDR3 is TGTGCCACCAGCCCCACGGGGTTGTCCTACAATGAGCAGTTCTTC.

The chain has TRBV9 and TRBJ2-5; 8 positions agree with TRBD1. This CDR3 is 13 amino acids long. Germline V gene data show CDR1 as SGDLS and CDR2 as YYNGEE. The trim removed 4 bases at V and 5 bases at J, leaving 4 bases unmatched. This CDR3 reads CASSPRDRETQYF. Written as DNA, the CDR3 is TGTGCCAGCAGCCCTAGGGACAGGGAGACCCAGTACTTC.

V usage is TRBV10-1 and J usage is TRBJ2-3, with 8 bases lining up with TRBD1. V was clipped by 1 base and J by 2 bases; unmatched bases: 2. CDR1 and CDR2 (germline): WNHNN, SYGVQD (reference sequence). This CDR3 contains 15 residues. DNA of the CDR3: TGCGCCAGCAGTGAGTGGGGACAGGCCACAGATACGCAGTATTTT. Its translation: CASSEWGQATDTQYF.

The rearrangement joins TRBV18 to TRBJ2-7; 8 positions agree with TRBD1. With 3 bases clipped from V and 1 base from J, the junction kept 5 bases outside the gene matches. CDR1 is KGHSH and CDR2 is LQKENI in the germline V gene. The CDR3 is 15 amino acids. CDR3 nucleotides: TGTGCCAGCTCACCCCGACAGGGGCGGTCCTACGAGCAGTACTTC. Its protein product is CASSPRQGRSYEQYF.

This chain uses TRBV9 with TRBJ1-2; D possibly corresponds to TRBD1 (5 bases). The CDR3 sequence is 14 residues long. The ends were cut back, 4 bases at V and 6 bases at J, with 16 bases in the middle. The germline V gene has CDR1 SGDLS and CDR2 YYNGEE. The CDR3 DNA reads as TGTGCCAGCAGCTCCGTTGCGGGGCCCCATGGCTACACCTTC. This sequence encodes CASSSVAGPHGYTF.

This clone was seen only once. The chain links TRBV30 to TRBJ2-5; possible D gene TRBD2, 6 bases. The CDR3 is 16 residues long. Per germline, CDR1 GTSNPN and CDR2 SVGIG (reference sequence). Trimming cost V 6 bases and J 5 bases, with 25 bases left between them. CDR3 in amino acids: CACLLPGDPIWETQYF. Here the CDR3 DNA reads TGTGCCTGCCTGTTGCCGGGGGACCCCATCTGGGAGACCCAGTACTTC.

This clone is a singleton in its sample. The rearrangement uses TRBV10-3 and TRBJ2-7; 12 positions agree with TRBD1. Germline CDR1 and CDR2: ENHRY and SYGVKD. This CDR3 contains 16 residues. V was pared by 2 bases and J by 6 bases, with 8 bases of the junction left unmatched. This CDR3 is CAISEMGTGGRGEQYF. CDR3 in DNA: TGTGCCATCAGTGAGATGGGGACAGGGGGCAGGGGCGAGCAGTACTTC.

J is TRBJ2-3 and V is TRBV4-3, with 10 positions matching TRBD2. Germline V gene sequence: CDR1 LGHNA, CDR2 YSLEER. The CDR3 is 15 residues long. V shed 2 bases, J shed 3 bases, and the junction held 2 bases outside the gene matches. This CDR3 is CASSQTSGVTDTQYF. For the CDR3, the DNA is TGCGCCAGCAGCCAAACTAGCGGGGTTACAGATACGCAGTATTTT.

The V and J genes are TRBV28 and TRBJ2-4, with D unresolved. V gave up 6 bases and J gave up 1 base, with 16 bases separating them. Germline V gives CDR1 MDHEN, CDR2 SYDVKM. The length of the CDR3 is 16 residues. The CDR3 DNA is TGTGCCAGCAGCCGACAAGGTTCCTCGGCCAAAAACATTCAGTACTTC. Protein product: CASSRQGSSAKNIQYF.

This clone has more than one count but fewer than ten. This sequence joins TRBV9 and TRBJ2-5; 8 bases align to TRBD2. J lost 5 bases, V lost 0 bases, and 6 bases had no gene match. This CDR3 is 15 amino acids long. Germline assignment: CDR1 SGDLS and CDR2 YYNGEE. CDR3 sequence: CASSVGNGGEETQYF. CDR3 DNA: TGTGCCAGCAGCGTAGGGAACGGGGGGGAGGAGACCCAGTACTTC.

This chain links TRBV15 with TRBJ1-6; unclear D gene. Germline V gene sequence: CDR1 LNHNV, CDR2 YYDKDF (reference sequence). There are 17 residues in the CDR3. V lost 1 base, J lost 0 bases, and 10 bases lay in between. The CDR3 coding sequence is TGTGCCACCAGCAGAGTAGAGGGCAGCTCCTATAATTCACCCCTCCACTTT. The encoded protein is CATSRVEGSSYNSPLHF.

The chain employs TRBV19 and TRBJ2-1; 7 positions agree with TRBD1. Per the germline V gene, CDR1 is LNHDA and CDR2 is SQIVND (reference sequence). V lost 7 bases and J lost 4; bases outside the gene matches: 10. The CDR3 extends over 15 amino acids. The CDR3 coding sequence is TGTGCCAGTACCCCACTTAGACAGGGTTACAATGAGCAGTTCTTC. Amino acids: CASTPLRQGYNEQFF.

This chain joins TRBV5-3 and TRBJ2-1; 8 nucleotides match TRBD2. TRBV5-3 is an ORF; its function is uncertain. Trimming removed 6 bases from V and 0 bases from J; junction bases left unmatched: 11. CDR3 size: 17 residues. In DNA form, the CDR3 reads TGTGCCAGAAACGGGCGGGGGGACGACCTCTCCTACAATGAGCAGTTCTTC. As protein: CARNGRGDDLSYNEQFF.

This chain links TRBV11-2 with TRBJ1-6; 7 bases map to TRBD1. CDR3 length: 15 amino acids. V dropped 3 bases and J dropped 5; count of bases not matched to a gene: 4. Germline values: CDR1 SGHAT, CDR2 FQNNGV. Written as DNA, the CDR3 is TGTGCCAGCAGCTTCCAGGGGGGAAATAATTCACCCCTCCACTTT. Encoded protein: CASSFQGGNNSPLHF.

The gene calls are TRBV6-1 and TRBJ2-3; the match to TRBD2 covers 8 bases. Germline V gene lookup returns CDR1 MNHNS and CDR2 SASEGT. The CDR3 loop spans 17 amino acids. The junction had 6 bases not matched to a gene; V was cut back by 0 bases and J by 1 base. In nucleotides, the CDR3 is TGTGCCAGCAGTGAAGCCGTTAGCGGGGAGGGCACAGATACGCAGTATTTT. Its protein product is CASSEAVSGEGTDTQYF.

Regarding this clone: This specimen includes other DNA sequences encoding the same CDR3. This rearrangement joins TRBV9 to TRBJ1-1, with 7 nucleotides matching TRBD1. Germline V gives CDR1 SGDLS, CDR2 YYNGEE. This CDR3 is built from 14 residues. After removal of 3 bases from V and 4 bases from J, the junction contained 6 bases not matched to a gene. The CDR3 is CASSEGNRGTEAFF. CDR3 bases: TGTGCCAGCAGCGAGGGGAACAGGGGCACTGAAGCTTTCTTT.

The gene calls are TRBV2 and TRBJ2-3, with 8 bases identical to TRBD1. The J segment lost 5 bases and the V segment lost 2 bases, leaving 6 bases of the junction unmatched. This CDR3 is built from 15 residues. Per the germline V gene, CDR1 is SNHLY and CDR2 is FYNNEI. CDR3 sequence reads: CASSEQGASGDTQYF. In DNA, the CDR3 is TGTGCCAGCAGTGAACAGGGGGCGAGTGGAGATACGCAGTATTTT.

The CDR3 loop is CASSENSGGRDNEQFF. The CDR3, as DNA: TGTGCCAGCAGTGAAAATAGCGGGGGCCGCGACAATGAGCAGTTCTTC. The chain carries TRBV2 and TRBJ2-1; 9 bases fit TRBD2. The germline V gene encodes CDR1 SNHLY and CDR2 FYNNEI. V lost 2 bases, J lost 5 bases, and 7 bases stayed unmatched. This CDR3 comprises 16 residues.

This clone was seen just once. The genes are TRBV7-2 and TRBJ2-7; D gene unclear. The CDR3 is 14 residues long. Trimming pared 5 bases from V and 3 bases from J, leaving 14 bases between. Looked up from germline, CDR1 is SGHTA and CDR2 is FQGNSA. CDR3 in DNA: TGTGCCAGCAGCATCCAGGCCGTGGGCTACGAGCAGTACTTC. Translation: CASSIQAVGYEQYF.

V gene TRBV11-1 combines with J gene TRBJ1-1; 9 positions agree with TRBD1. CDR1 is SGHAT, CDR2 FQDESV, per germline (reference sequence). The CDR3 extends over 15 amino acids. The V and J ends lost 5 bases and 5 bases, in that order; junction bases with no gene match: 9. CDR3 sequence (DNA): TGTGCCAGCAGCCCGAGTGGACAGGGGAGGACTGAAGCTTTCTTT. This gives the protein CASSPSGQGRTEAFF.

This clone was counted a few times. V usage is TRBV12-5 and J usage is TRBJ1-6; 9 nucleotides agree with TRBD1. Trimming took 3 bases from V and 8 from J; bases not matched to a gene: 2. The CDR3 is 14 residues long. The germline gives CDR1 LGHNT, CDR2 FRNRAP. The CDR3 reads CASGFGTGHSPLHF. The CDR3 bases are TGTGCTAGTGGTTTTGGGACAGGGCATTCACCCCTCCACTTT.